The 17 T cell receptor beta chains below were found in one sample sequenced in a study of blood T cell repertoires in COVID-19. Clones were read by immunoSEQ multiplex PCR, and TCRdb kept only the in-frame ones, dropping some. Seen here are 200,000 to 300,000 clones, around 87% observed once, and the top ten hold roughly 5%. Specimen: peripheral blood. The source is a woman in her sixties with COVID-19, enrolled during active disease.

V and J are TRBV4-3 and TRBJ2-6; possibly TRBD1 for D (6 bases). Germline V gene data show CDR1 as LGHNA and CDR2 as YSLEER. V was cut by 4 bases and J by 0 bases, with 28 bases left in between. This CDR3 spans 22 amino acids. This CDR3 reads CASSRLPPGQGIDNSGANVLTF. In DNA, the CDR3 is TGCGCCAGCAGCCGACTACCCCCGGGACAAGGAATCGATAACTCTGGGGCCAACGTCCTGACTTTC.

V usage is TRBV6-1 and J usage is TRBJ2-5, with 15 bases identical to TRBD2. This CDR3 region has 17 residues. Germline CDR1 and CDR2: MNHNS and SASEGT. Losses at the gene ends were 4 bases for V and 3 bases for J; bases not matched to a gene: 6. CDR3 in amino acids: CASSGLRTSGREETQYF. The CDR3 DNA sequence: TGTGCCAGCAGTGGGCTCAGGACTAGCGGGAGGGAAGAGACCCAGTACTTC.

This clone was recorded only once. The J gene is TRBJ1-1, the V gene TRBV25-1; 9 nucleotides agree with TRBD1. Per the germline V gene, CDR1 is MGHDK and CDR2 is SYGVNS. This CDR3 region has 15 residues. The junction had 5 bases not matched to a gene; V was cut back by 2 bases and J by 4 bases. The DNA for the CDR3 is TGTGCCAGCAGTGAAGGACAGGGGTGGAGCACTGAAGCTTTCTTT. Its protein product is CASSEGQGWSTEAFF.

This clone was detected only a few times. The chain links TRBV28 to TRBJ1-6; no reliable D call. The V gene's germline CDR1 is MDHEN and CDR2 SYDVKM. This CDR3 contains 12 residues. V was pared by 5 bases and J by 10 bases, with 9 bases between. CDR3 DNA: TGTGCCAGCAGTAGAGGCCAATCACCCCTCCACTTT. Protein product: CASSRGQSPLHF.

V and J are TRBV18 and TRBJ2-7; TRBD1 matches 9 bases. The trim removed 3 bases at V and 3 bases at J, leaving 12 bases unmatched. The CDR3 has 17 amino acids. Germline values: CDR1 KGHSH, CDR2 LQKENI. As DNA, the CDR3 is TGTGCCAGCTCACCGGAGGAAGTGGGACAGGGTCGCTACGAGCAGTACTTC. Protein: CASSPEEVGQGRYEQYF. Full variable domain (missing parts from reference TRBV18 and TRBJ2-7): NAGVMQNPRHLVRRRGQEARLRCSPMKGHSHVYWYRQLPEEGLKFMVYLQKENIIDESGMPKERFSAEFPKEGPSILRIQQVVRGDSAAYFCASSPEEVGQGRYEQYFGPGTRLTVT.

This chain connects TRBV24-1 to TRBJ1-5, with 8 bases that match TRBD1. Trimming took 6 bases from V and 0 from J; bases not matched to a gene: 3. In germline, CDR1 is KGHDR, CDR2 SFDVKD. The CDR3 sequence is 15 residues long. CDR3 bases: TGTGCCACCAGTTCGACAGGGGCTAGCAATCAGCCCCAGCATTTT. It specifies CATSSTGASNQPQHF.

In DNA form, the CDR3 reads TGTGCCAGCAGCCAAGTTCGGACAGATCCTAATGAAAAACTGTTTTTT. Encoded protein: CASSQVRTDPNEKLFF. This chain connects TRBV4-2 to TRBJ1-4; D possibly corresponds to TRBD1 (6 bases). Germline CDR1 and CDR2: LGHNA and YNFKEQ. The germline V and J ends were trimmed by 1 base and 3 bases, with 12 bases remaining between them. The CDR3 contains 16 residues.

The chain recombines TRBV27 with TRBJ2-1; TRBD2 matches 12 bases. The CDR3 runs 18 residues. Per the germline V gene, CDR1 is MNHEY and CDR2 is SMNVEV (reference sequence). V gave up 1 base and J gave up 1 base; unmatched junction bases: 5. DNA of the CDR3: TGTGCCAGCAGTTTATATCGGACTAGCGGGACGTCCTACAATGAGCAGTTCTTC. Protein product: CASSLYRTSGTSYNEQFF.

The CDR3 region has the DNA TGTGCCAGCTCACAACAGGGGGACACTGAAGCTTTCTTT. It yields the protein CASSQQGDTEAFF. The V and J genes are TRBV18 and TRBJ1-1, with TRBD1 matching 8 bases. J gave up 3 bases and V 4 bases, and 1 base lay outside the gene matches. Germline V gene data show CDR1 as KGHSH and CDR2 as LQKENI. This CDR3 has 13 amino acids.

This rearrangement joins TRBV15 to TRBJ1-3; D is undetermined. This CDR3 comprises 15 residues. Germline lookup yields CDR1 LNHNV and CDR2 YYDKDF (reference sequence). Deletions cut 0 bases from V and 2 bases from J, with 8 bases between. The CDR3 DNA reads as TGTGCCACCAGCAGAGATGTGGCGGCTGGAAACACCATATATTTT. Its translation: CATSRDVAAGNTIYF.

The chain links TRBV3-1 (or the pseudogene TRBV3-2) to TRBJ1-2, with D unresolved. V lost 3 bases and J lost 0, with 8 bases in between. Germline V gives CDR1 LGHDT, CDR2 YNNKEL (reference sequence). The CDR3 has 14 amino acids. CDR3 sequence (DNA): TGTGCCAGCAGCCAGCCAACAGCTAACTATGGCTACACCTTC. Translated: CASSQPTANYGYTF.

The genes are TRBV6-1 and TRBJ2-1; 7 bases align to TRBD2. Per germline, CDR1 MNHNS and CDR2 SASEGT. CDR3 length: 15 amino acids. V shed 3 bases, J shed 1 base, and the junction held 3 bases outside the gene matches. DNA for the CDR3: TGTGCCAGCAGTGAGGGGGGGTGGTCCTACAATGAGCAGTTCTTC. Translated: CASSEGGWSYNEQFF.

CDR3 DNA: TGTGCCTGGAGTGTTCAACAGGGGGTCCGCTACGAGCAGTACTTC. This codes for CAWSVQQGVRYEQYF. The V gene is TRBV30, the J gene TRBJ2-7; 8 bases map to TRBD1. The length of the CDR3 is 15 residues. The V segment lost 0 bases and the J segment 3 bases; nucleotides outside the gene matches: 7. Germline values: CDR1 GTSNPN, CDR2 SVGIG (reference sequence).

This chain joins TRBV5-4 and TRBJ2-1; TRBD2 aligns across 7 bases. The J segment lost 4 bases and the V segment lost 1 base, leaving 8 bases of the junction unmatched. This CDR3 is built from 16 residues. Germline V gene data show CDR1 as SGHNT and CDR2 as YYREEE (reference sequence). The CDR3: CASSLKWGGGYNEQFF. The CDR3, as DNA: TGTGCCAGCAGCTTGAAGTGGGGGGGTGGATACAATGAGCAGTTCTTC.

This clone showed up just once. This chain joins TRBV5-6 and TRBJ1-2; 7 bases map to TRBD1. V lost 1 base, J lost 4 bases, and 4 bases stayed unmatched. The germline gives CDR1 SGHDT, CDR2 YYEEEE. The CDR3 runs to 14 residues. The CDR3 region has the DNA TGTGCCAGCAGCTTGATAGGGACAGCCTATGGCTACACCTTC. Its protein is CASSLIGTAYGYTF.

The genes are TRBV5-1 and TRBJ2-1, with TRBD2 matching over 7 bases. The CDR3 runs to 15 residues. The trim removed 7 bases at V and 8 bases at J, leaving 15 bases unmatched. Germline CDR1 is SGHRS and CDR2 is YFSETQ. In nucleotides, the CDR3 is TGCGCCAGCGAAGACGGGGGAGGGCCTTTGGATGAGCAGTTCTTC. This gives the protein CASEDGGGPLDEQFF.

The chain uses TRBV6-5 and TRBJ2-3, with 8 positions matching TRBD1. Per germline, CDR1 MNHEY and CDR2 SVGAGI. The CDR3 consists of 15 residues. J lost 6 bases, V lost 0 bases, and 5 bases had no gene match. The chain's CDR3 is CASSYSDRGWDTQYF. CDR3 DNA: TGTGCCAGCAGTTACTCTGACAGGGGTTGGGATACGCAGTATTTT.